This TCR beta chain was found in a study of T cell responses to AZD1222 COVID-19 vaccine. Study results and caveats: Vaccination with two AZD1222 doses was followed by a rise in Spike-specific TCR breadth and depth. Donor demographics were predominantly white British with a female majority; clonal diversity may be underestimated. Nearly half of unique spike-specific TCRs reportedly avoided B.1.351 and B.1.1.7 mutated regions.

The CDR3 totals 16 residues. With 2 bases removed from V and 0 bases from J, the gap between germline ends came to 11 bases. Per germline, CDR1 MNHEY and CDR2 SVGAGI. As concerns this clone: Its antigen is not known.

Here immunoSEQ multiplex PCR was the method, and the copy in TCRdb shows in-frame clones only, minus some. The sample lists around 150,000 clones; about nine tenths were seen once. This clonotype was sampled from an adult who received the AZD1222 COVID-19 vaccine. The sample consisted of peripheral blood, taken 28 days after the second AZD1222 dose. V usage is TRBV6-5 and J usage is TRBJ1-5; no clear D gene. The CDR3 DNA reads TGTGCCAGCAGTTACGCCGGACCGCATAGCAATCAGCCCCAGCATTTT. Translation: CASSYAGPHSNQPQHF.